This T cell receptor (beta chain) was sequenced in a study of neurological immune-mediated disorders. V lost 5 bases and J lost 1, with 5 bases in between. Germline values: CDR1 SGHTA, CDR2 FQGNSA. The CDR3 covers 12 residues. This clonotype was observed many times. Described time point: longitudinal time-point 3. The starting material, 2 million PBMCs stored at -80 C, gave rise to the unsorted libraries. One entry per CDR3 protein, called by TCRdb with MiXCR from the 5' RACE reads. The repertoire holds some 43,000 distinct CDR3 sequences, with more than 9.5% as singletons. The clonotype originates from a male donor with HTLV-1-associated myelopathy (HAM/TSP). Source material: PBMCs. The chain has TRBV7-2 and TRBJ2-5, with D unclear. CDR3 nucleotides: TGTGCCAGCAGCCCGTTCCAAGAGACCCAGTACTTC. Translated, it gives CASSPFQETQYF.